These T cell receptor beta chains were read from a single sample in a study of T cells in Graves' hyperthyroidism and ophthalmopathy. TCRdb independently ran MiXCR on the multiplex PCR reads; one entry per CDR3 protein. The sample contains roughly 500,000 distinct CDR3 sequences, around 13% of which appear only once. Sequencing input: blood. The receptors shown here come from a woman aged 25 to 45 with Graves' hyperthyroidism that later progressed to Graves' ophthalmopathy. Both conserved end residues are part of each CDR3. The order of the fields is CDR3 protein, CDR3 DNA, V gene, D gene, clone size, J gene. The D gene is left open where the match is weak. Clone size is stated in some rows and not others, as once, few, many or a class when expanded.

CDR3: CASSPGLAGEKQYF
DNA: TGCGCCAGCAGCCCAGGACTAGCGGGAGAAAAGCAGTACTTC
V: TRBV5-1
D: TRBD2
size: many
J: TRBJ2-7

CDR3: CASSPSGDDTQYF
DNA: TGTGCCAGCAGCCCTAGCGGAGATGATACGCAGTATTTT
V: TRBV3-1
D: TRBD2
size: many
J: TRBJ2-3

CDR3: CASSQGDGYTF
DNA: TGTGCCAGCAGCCAGGGAGATGGCTACACCTTC
V: TRBV3-1
D: NA
size: many
J: TRBJ1-2

CDR3: CASSYTAFAGNTIYF
DNA: TGTGCCAGCAGTTACACAGCCTTCGCTGGAAACACCATATATTTT
V: TRBV12-3/TRBV12-4
D: NA
size: NA
J: TRBJ1-3

CDR3: CASSSVAWDSYTDTQYF
DNA: TGTGCCAGCAGCTCCGTAGCCTGGGACAGCTACACAGATACGCAGTATTTT
V: TRBV11-2
D: TRBD1
size: NA
J: TRBJ2-3

CDR3: CASSYSRGDVSGNTIYF
DNA: TGTGCCAGCAGTTACTCCCGCGGAGACGTTTCTGGAAACACCATATATTTT
V: TRBV6-2/TRBV6-3
D: NA
size: few
J: TRBJ1-3

CDR3: CASSSGTGGDIQYF
DNA: TGTGCCAGCAGTTCGGGGACAGGGGGAGACATTCAGTACTTC
V: TRBV28
D: TRBD1
size: many
J: TRBJ2-4

CDR3: CASSGGGFDSYEQYF
DNA: TGTGCCAGCAGTGGGGGGGGGTTCGACTCCTACGAGCAGTACTTC
V: TRBV28
D: TRBD2
size: many
J: TRBJ2-7

CDR3: CASRQTDTQYF
DNA: TGTGCCAGCAGGCAAACAGATACGCAGTATTTT
V: TRBV27
D: NA
size: many
J: TRBJ2-3

CDR3: CASSIDQVEDQPQHF
DNA: TGTGCCAGTAGTATAGATCAGGTTGAGGATCAGCCCCAGCATTTT
V: TRBV19
D: NA
size: many
J: TRBJ1-5

CDR3: CASSLLAGGTKDTQYF
DNA: TGTGCCAGCAGTTTATTGGCGGGAGGAACGAAAGATACGCAGTATTTT
V: TRBV28
D: TRBD2
size: many
J: TRBJ2-3

CDR3: CASSQGQGLYGYTF
DNA: TGTGCCAGCAGTCAAGGACAGGGCCTGTATGGCTACACCTTC
V: TRBV27
D: TRBD1
size: NA
J: TRBJ1-2

CDR3: CASTPWKANTEAFF
DNA: TGTGCCAGCACCCCCTGGAAAGCGAACACTGAAGCTTTCTTT
V: TRBV28
D: NA
size: many
J: TRBJ1-1

CDR3: CSARDEESYNEQFF
DNA: TGCAGTGCTAGAGATGAAGAAAGCTACAATGAGCAGTTCTTC
V: TRBV20-1
D: NA
size: few
J: TRBJ2-1

CDR3: CASSPLRGPNYGYTF
DNA: TGTGCCAGCAGCCCCCTCAGGGGTCCGAACTATGGCTACACCTTC
V: TRBV7-9
D: NA
size: NA
J: TRBJ1-2

CDR3: CAISSGRGDTQYF
DNA: TGTGCCATTTCAAGCGGGAGAGGAGATACGCAGTATTTT
V: TRBV19
D: TRBD2
size: NA
J: TRBJ2-3

CDR3: CASSQAGGTGNTIYF
DNA: TGTGCCAGCAGCCAAGCCGGGGGTACTGGAAACACCATATATTTT
V: TRBV3-1
D: NA
size: many
J: TRBJ1-3

CDR3: CASSVGGALSANTEAFF
DNA: TGTGCCAGCAGCGTAGGGGGGGCACTCAGCGCGAACACTGAAGCTTTCTTT
V: TRBV9
D: NA
size: few
J: TRBJ1-1

CDR3: CASKGDDGQGDSYGYTF
DNA: TGTGCCAGCAAGGGGGACGACGGACAGGGGGACAGTTATGGCTACACCTTC
V: TRBV11-1
D: TRBD1
size: NA
J: TRBJ1-2

CDR3: CASTPRGGLTNEKLFF
DNA: TGTGCCAGTACCCCTCGGGGTGGGCTGACTAATGAAAAACTGTTTTTT
V: TRBV6-1
D: NA
size: many
J: TRBJ1-4

CDR3: CASSLAGETYNEQFF
DNA: TGTGCCAGCAGTTTAGCGGGAGAGACCTACAATGAGCAGTTCTTC
V: TRBV11-3
D: TRBD2
size: many
J: TRBJ2-1

CDR3: CASTKAGENTEAFF
DNA: TGTGCCAGCACCAAAGCTGGGGAGAACACTGAAGCTTTCTTT
V: TRBV6-1
D: NA
size: many
J: TRBJ1-1

CDR3: CASSIGDRGYTF
DNA: TGTGCCAGTAGTATTGGGGACAGGGGCTACACCTTC
V: TRBV19
D: TRBD1
size: few
J: TRBJ1-2

CDR3: CASSSGLAGGPSGRGEQYF
DNA: TGCGCCAGCAGCTCTGGACTAGCGGGAGGGCCAAGTGGAAGGGGCGAGCAGTACTTC
V: TRBV5-1
D: TRBD2
size: few
J: TRBJ2-7

CDR3: CASSQDSGARRAFF
DNA: TGTGCCAGCAGCCAAGACTCCGGGGCCCGTAGGGCTTTCTTT
V: TRBV3-1
D: NA
size: many
J: TRBJ1-1

CDR3: CAWERGGRGRAKTQYF
DNA: TGTGCCTGGGAGAGGGGGGGAAGGGGGCGTGCGAAGACCCAGTACTTC
V: TRBV30
D: NA
size: few
J: TRBJ2-5

CDR3: CATPHSKRNTEAFF
DNA: TGTGCCACCCCACATTCGAAGAGGAACACTGAAGCTTTCTTT
V: TRBV11-2
D: NA
size: few
J: TRBJ1-1

CDR3: CASSPPASANTEAFF
DNA: TGTGCCAGCTCACCACCGGCCTCAGCGAACACTGAAGCTTTCTTT
V: TRBV18
D: NA
size: many
J: TRBJ1-1

CDR3: CASSGTSTYTDTQYF
DNA: TGTGCCAGCAGTGGGACTAGCACTTACACAGATACGCAGTATTTT
V: TRBV12-3/TRBV12-4
D: TRBD2
size: few
J: TRBJ2-3

CDR3: CASSLEAWTSGSYEQYF
DNA: TGTGCCAGCAGTTTAGAGGCTTGGACTAGCGGGAGCTACGAGCAGTACTTC
V: TRBV28
D: TRBD2
size: many
J: TRBJ2-7

CDR3: CAISEPGTGGYTF
DNA: TGTGCCATCAGTGAGCCAGGGACCGGGGGCTACACCTTC
V: TRBV10-3
D: NA
size: many
J: TRBJ1-2

CDR3: CSARVQGFNEKLFF
DNA: TGCAGTGCTAGGGTACAGGGTTTCAATGAAAAACTGTTTTTT
V: TRBV20-1
D: NA
size: NA
J: TRBJ1-4

CDR3: CASSRIGTATYNEQFF
DNA: TGTGCCAGCAGCCGTATTGGGACAGCAACTTACAATGAGCAGTTCTTC
V: TRBV28
D: TRBD1
size: many
J: TRBJ2-1

CDR3: CASSWSDTQYF
DNA: TGTGCCAGCAGTTGGTCAGATACGCAGTATTTT
V: TRBV6-2/TRBV6-3
D: NA
size: few
J: TRBJ2-3

CDR3: CASSLAPGQVNYGYTF
DNA: TGTGCCAGCAGTTTAGCGCCCGGACAGGTTAACTATGGCTACACCTTC
V: TRBV12-3/TRBV12-4
D: TRBD1
size: many
J: TRBJ1-2

CDR3: CASSFRQGRDQPQHF
DNA: TGTGCCAGCTCATTCCGACAGGGAAGGGATCAGCCCCAGCATTTT
V: TRBV18
D: TRBD1
size: few
J: TRBJ1-5

CDR3: CASGGSGVWNTGELFF
DNA: TGTGCCAGCGGTGGATCAGGGGTCTGGAACACCGGGGAGCTGTTTTTT
V: TRBV6-1
D: NA
size: NA
J: TRBJ2-2

CDR3: CASSQAFRSTEAFF
DNA: TGCGCCAGCAGCCAGGCTTTCCGGAGCACTGAAGCTTTCTTT
V: TRBV4-3
D: NA
size: few
J: TRBJ1-1

CDR3: CASSIREGQPQHF
DNA: TGTGCCAGTAGTATCAGGGAAGGTCAGCCCCAGCATTTT
V: TRBV19
D: NA
size: NA
J: TRBJ1-5

CDR3: CSVKTGLDYGYTF
DNA: TGCAGCGTTAAAACAGGGCTAGACTATGGCTACACCTTC
V: TRBV29-1
D: NA
size: few
J: TRBJ1-2

CDR3: CASSFPGGAGTKNIQYF
DNA: TGTGCCAGCAGTTTCCCCGGGGGGGCGGGGACCAAAAACATTCAGTACTTC
V: TRBV27
D: TRBD2
size: many
J: TRBJ2-4

CDR3: CASSVAGAGVSTDTQYF
DNA: TGTGCCAGCAGCGTAGCTGGAGCGGGGGTTAGCACAGATACGCAGTATTTT
V: TRBV9
D: TRBD2
size: few
J: TRBJ2-3

CDR3: CASTPEGTGLRNEQFF
DNA: TGTGCCAGCACCCCAGAGGGGACAGGGCTTCGCAATGAGCAGTTCTTC
V: TRBV3-1
D: TRBD1
size: many
J: TRBJ2-1

CDR3: CASSPGDTFGETQYF
DNA: TGTGCCAGCAGTCCAGGGGATACGTTCGGGGAGACCCAGTACTTC
V: TRBV27
D: NA
size: many
J: TRBJ2-5

CDR3: CASSTGTGKGYTF
DNA: TGTGCCAGCAGTACCGGGACAGGGAAGGGCTACACCTTC
V: TRBV12-3/TRBV12-4
D: TRBD1
size: many
J: TRBJ1-2

CDR3: CSALSPRAQETQYF
DNA: TGCAGTGCTCTAAGCCCTAGGGCCCAAGAGACCCAGTACTTC
V: TRBV20-1
D: NA
size: few
J: TRBJ2-5

CDR3: CASTGTGDPHSYEQYF
DNA: TGTGCCAGCACCGGGACAGGGGATCCACATTCCTACGAGCAGTACTTC
V: TRBV28
D: TRBD1
size: many
J: TRBJ2-7

CDR3: CASSFGGGAGELFF
DNA: TGTGCCAGCAGTTTCGGGGGAGGGGCCGGGGAGCTGTTTTTT
V: TRBV27
D: TRBD2
size: few
J: TRBJ2-2

CDR3: CASSSGSPTGSEAFF
DNA: TGTGCCAGCAGTTCCGGGTCACCAACAGGCTCTGAAGCTTTCTTT
V: TRBV28
D: NA
size: many
J: TRBJ1-1

CDR3: CASSLKGQGLYYEQYF
DNA: TGTGCCAGCAGCTTAAAGGGACAGGGCCTTTACTACGAGCAGTACTTC
V: TRBV7-2
D: TRBD1
size: many
J: TRBJ2-7

CDR3: CSGLAGGPDTQYF
DNA: TGCAGCGGGTTAGCGGGAGGACCAGATACGCAGTATTTT
V: TRBV29-1
D: TRBD2
size: few
J: TRBJ2-3